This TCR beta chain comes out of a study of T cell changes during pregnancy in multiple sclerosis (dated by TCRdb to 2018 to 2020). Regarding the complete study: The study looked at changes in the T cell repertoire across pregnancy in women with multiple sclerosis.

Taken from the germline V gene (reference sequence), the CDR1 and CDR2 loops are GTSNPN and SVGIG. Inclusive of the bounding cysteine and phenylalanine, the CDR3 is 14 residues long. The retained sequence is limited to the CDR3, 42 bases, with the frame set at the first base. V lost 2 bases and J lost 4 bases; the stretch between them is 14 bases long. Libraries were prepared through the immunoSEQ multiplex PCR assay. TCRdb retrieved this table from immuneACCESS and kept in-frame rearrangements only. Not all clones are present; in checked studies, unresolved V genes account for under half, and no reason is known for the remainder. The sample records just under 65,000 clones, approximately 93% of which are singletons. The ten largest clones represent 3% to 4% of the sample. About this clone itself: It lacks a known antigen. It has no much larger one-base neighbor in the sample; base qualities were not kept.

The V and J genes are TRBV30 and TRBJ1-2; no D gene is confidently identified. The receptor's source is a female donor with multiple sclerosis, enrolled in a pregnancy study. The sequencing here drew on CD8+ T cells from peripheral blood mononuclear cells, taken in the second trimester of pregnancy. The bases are TGTGCCTGGAGTTTAGGTGCAGACTCCTATGGCTACACCTTC. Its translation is CAWSLGADSYGYTF.